One and the same sample provided the 14 T cell receptor beta chains below, sequenced in a study of CD8+ T cells in alopecia areata. Extraction and reverse transcription of RNA yielded cDNA as the sequencing template. Measured with immunoSEQ multiplex PCR; TCRdb has only the in-frame clones, and not every one. Of some 180,000 clones listed, 50% to 70% are singletons. Source: CD4+ T cells sorted from blood, taken at week 0. The receptor source for this set is a human donor with alopecia areata.

The genes are TRBV28 and TRBJ2-7; D uncertain. This CDR3 has 11 residues. The V gene lost 8 bases and the J gene lost 2 bases, with 7 bases spanning the gap. The V gene's germline CDR1 is MDHEN and CDR2 SYDVKM. The CDR3 reads CASGDTYEQYF. The CDR3 bases are TGTGCCAGCGGCGACACCTACGAGCAGTACTTC.

This clone was picked up a small number of times. The V call is TRBV30, the J call TRBJ1-2, with 9 bases matching TRBD1. Germline CDR1 GTSNPN, CDR2 SVGIG (reference sequence). The CDR3 sequence is 16 residues long. Trimming cost V 5 bases and J 3 bases; bases outside gene matches: 13. The CDR3 region is CAWHRDRVYADYGYTF. For the CDR3, the DNA is TGTGCCTGGCACCGGGACAGGGTATATGCGGACTATGGCTACACCTTC.

Only a few counts were recorded for this clone. The chain recombines TRBV5-8 with TRBJ1-5; D ambiguous. Germline CDR1 and CDR2: SGHTS and YDEGEE. This CDR3 region has 16 residues. Trimming left V 0 bases short and J 3 bases short, with 13 bases between. The CDR3 DNA follows: TGTGCCAGCAGCTTGGCGGGCCAATGGGACAATCAGCCCCAGCATTTT. It codes for CASSLAGQWDNQPQHF.

This sequence joins TRBV6-6 and TRBJ1-1; D is unclear. Between the trimmed V and J ends, which lost 0 bases and 6 bases, there was a span of 11 bases. CDR1 and CDR2 from the germline V gene are MNHNY and SVGAGI (reference sequence). The CDR3 runs 14 residues. CDR3 sequence (DNA): TGTGCCAGCAGTTACTCTGCGGGAATAGCTGAAGCTTTCTTT. It translates to CASSYSAGIAEAFF.

This clone was picked up one time. The chain is built from TRBV9 and TRBJ2-5; TRBD1 matches 11 bases. This CDR3 spans 16 amino acids. The V gene end was trimmed by 4 bases and the J gene end by 2 bases; junction bases not matched to a gene: 7. Germline loops: CDR1 SGDLS, CDR2 YYNGEE. CDR3 DNA sequence: TGTGCCAGCAGCCCGGGAGGACAGGGGGCGCAAGAGACCCAGTACTTC. Its translation: CASSPGGQGAQETQYF.

The chain combines TRBV29-1 with TRBJ2-7; 8 bases align to TRBD1. Germline assignment: CDR1 SQVTM and CDR2 ANQGSEA. The CDR3 extends over 13 amino acids. J lost 5 bases, V lost 5 bases, and 8 bases had no gene match. CDR3 DNA sequence: TGCAGCGTTTCTGGGACAGGCGAACACGAGCAGTACTTC. Protein: CSVSGTGEHEQYF.

In its sample, this clone was seen a few times. CDR3 region: CASSYQGGGREKLFF. The CDR3 DNA follows: TGTGCCAGCAGTTATCAAGGTGGGGGTCGAGAAAAACTGTTTTTT. The chain has TRBV28 and TRBJ1-4; TRBD1 might be the D (5 bases). The CDR3 consists of 15 residues. Germline loops: CDR1 MDHEN, CDR2 SYDVKM. V was shortened by 4 bases and J by 8 bases, with 17 bases between the two germline ends.

The chain has TRBV15 and TRBJ2-4, with a possible D match to TRBD2 (5 bases). The length of the CDR3 is 13 residues. V lost 5 bases, J lost 2 bases, and 7 bases lay in between. The V gene's germline CDR1 is LNHNV and CDR2 YYDKDF (reference sequence). The CDR3 region has the DNA TGTGCCACCAGCGAGGGCCCCAAAAACATTCAGTACTTC. It specifies CATSEGPKNIQYF.

V is TRBV2 and J is TRBJ1-5; 8 bases agree with TRBD1. The CDR3 runs 16 residues. Germline CDR1 is SNHLY and CDR2 is FYNNEI. J gave up 3 bases and V 6 bases, and 10 bases lay outside the gene matches. The CDR3 DNA reads TGTGCCAGCAGACTGGGGACAGGCGTTTCCAATCAGCCCCAGCATTTT. It is translated as CASRLGTGVSNQPQHF.

The chain uses TRBV15 and TRBJ1-2; D not certain. CDR1 LNHNV and CDR2 YYDKDF come from the germline V gene (reference sequence). The germline V and J ends were trimmed by 2 bases and 8 bases, with 15 bases remaining between them. This CDR3 is 14 amino acids long. CDR3 DNA sequence: TGTGCCACCAGCAGACCAGATGGATCGGGAGGCTACACCTTC. Its protein is CATSRPDGSGGYTF.

In its sample, this clone was seen once. The rearrangement uses TRBV6-5 and TRBJ1-1, with D tentatively TRBD1 (5 bases). Germline assignment: CDR1 MNHEY and CDR2 SVGAGI. Deletions cut 0 bases from V and 0 bases from J, with 8 bases between. The CDR3 extends over 15 amino acids. The CDR3 spells CASSYSEGMNTEAFF. In nucleotides, the CDR3 is TGTGCCAGCAGTTACTCGGAGGGGATGAACACTGAAGCTTTCTTT.

The CDR3 protein is CASSPGTRSQEQYF. The CDR3 bases are TGCGCCAGCAGCCCCGGGACTAGGAGTCAAGAGCAGTACTTC. The V and J genes are TRBV5-1 and TRBJ2-7; 8 bases align to TRBD2. Germline V gene data show CDR1 as SGHRS and CDR2 as YFSETQ. V lost 4 bases, J lost 7 bases, and 10 bases stayed unmatched. The CDR3 has 14 residues.

Turning to this clone: Other DNA variants within this sample encode the same CDR3. DNA for the CDR3: TGTGCCAGCAGTGAAAGGGGAACCGGGGAGCTGTTTTTT. It specifies CASSERGTGELFF. The rearrangement uses TRBV2 and TRBJ2-2, with a weak D call TRBD1 (5 bases). The CDR3 sequence is 13 residues long. The V end lost 2 bases, the J end lost 5 bases, and 6 bases lay between the germline ends. Germline CDR1 and CDR2: SNHLY and FYNNEI. Full variable domain (rest looked up from reference TRBV2 and TRBJ2-2): EPEVTQTPSHQVTQMGQEVILRCVPISNHLYFYWYRQILGQKVEFLVSFYNNEISEKSEIFDDQFSVERPDGSNFTLKIRSTKLEDSAMYFCASSERGTGELFFGEGSRLTVL.

On this clone itself: Relative to the germline gene, one junction end is altered; a read error may explain this. The chain is built from TRBV11-2 and TRBJ1-6; 7 bases map to TRBD1. The germline V gene has CDR1 SGHAT and CDR2 FQNNGV. The CDR3 has 14 residues. CDR3 sequence: CASSLDRVNSPLHF. The CDR3 DNA is TGTGCCAGCAGCCTAGACAGGGTAAATTCACCCCTCCACTTT.